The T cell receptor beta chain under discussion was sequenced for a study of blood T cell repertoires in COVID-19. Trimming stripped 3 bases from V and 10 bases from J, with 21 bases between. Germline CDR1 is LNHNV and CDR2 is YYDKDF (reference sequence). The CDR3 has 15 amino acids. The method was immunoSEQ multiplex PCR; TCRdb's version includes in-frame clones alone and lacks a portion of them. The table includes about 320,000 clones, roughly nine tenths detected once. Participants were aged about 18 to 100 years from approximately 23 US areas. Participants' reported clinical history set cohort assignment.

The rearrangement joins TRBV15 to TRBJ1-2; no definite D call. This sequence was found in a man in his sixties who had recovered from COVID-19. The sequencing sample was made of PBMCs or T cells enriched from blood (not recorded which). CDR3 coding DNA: TGTGCCACCAGCAGGGCCCAGGAATTGCAGTCTGACTACACCTTC. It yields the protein CATSRAQELQSDYTF.